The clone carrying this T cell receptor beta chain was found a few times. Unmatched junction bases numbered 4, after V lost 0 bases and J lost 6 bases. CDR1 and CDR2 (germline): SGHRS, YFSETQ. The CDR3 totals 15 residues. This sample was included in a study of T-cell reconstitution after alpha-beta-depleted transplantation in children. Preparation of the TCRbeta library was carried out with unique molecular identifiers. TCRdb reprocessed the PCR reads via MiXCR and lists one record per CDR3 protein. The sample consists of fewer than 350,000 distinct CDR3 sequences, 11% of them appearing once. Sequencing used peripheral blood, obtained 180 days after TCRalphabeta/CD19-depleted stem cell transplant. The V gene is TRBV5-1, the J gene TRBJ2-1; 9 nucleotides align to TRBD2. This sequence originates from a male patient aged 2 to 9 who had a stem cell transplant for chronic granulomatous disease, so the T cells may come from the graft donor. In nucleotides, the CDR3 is TGCGCCAGCAGCTTGGAGGGACTAGCTGGCAATGAGCAGTTCTTC. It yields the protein CASSLEGLAGNEQFF.